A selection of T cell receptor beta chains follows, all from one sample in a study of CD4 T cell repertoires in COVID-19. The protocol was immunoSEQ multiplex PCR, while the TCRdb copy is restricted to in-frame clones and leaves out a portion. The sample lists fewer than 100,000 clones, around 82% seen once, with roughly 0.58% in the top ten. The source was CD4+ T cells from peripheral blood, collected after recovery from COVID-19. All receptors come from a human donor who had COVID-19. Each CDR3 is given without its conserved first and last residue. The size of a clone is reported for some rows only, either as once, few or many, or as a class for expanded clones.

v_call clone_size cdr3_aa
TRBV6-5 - ASTYSAGQETQY
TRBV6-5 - ASSRTSGFGEQY
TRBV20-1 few SSSDYGYT
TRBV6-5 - ASSYASGRVTDTQY
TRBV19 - ASAQDRGNGELF
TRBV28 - ASSATGTAGEQY
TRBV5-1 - ASRYYTGEGETQY
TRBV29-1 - SVGASGTRYQETQY
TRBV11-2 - ASSLDRLRGGKLF
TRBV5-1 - ASSPGGGNPGELF
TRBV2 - ASSPGTGKNEKLF
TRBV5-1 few ASSPDRGHETQY
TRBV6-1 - ASSEALAGRYNEQF
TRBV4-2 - ASSQGPLNTEAF
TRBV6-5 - ASSPRDLAKNIQY
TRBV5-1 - ASSPSGTGELF
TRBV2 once ASLLGVRTEAF
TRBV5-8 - ASSLGTGYEKLF
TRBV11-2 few ASSKRLHEQY
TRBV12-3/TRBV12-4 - ASSLGAGELF
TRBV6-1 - ASSERNGGRDEQY
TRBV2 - ASSDRYREGTGELF
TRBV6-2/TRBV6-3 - ASSYQGVLAKNIQY
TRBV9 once ASSANSGYT
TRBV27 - ASSLGSTGELF
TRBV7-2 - ASSLLTSGGQRSYNEQF
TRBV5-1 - ASSQFGQLSTDTQY
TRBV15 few ATSRDYSTEAF
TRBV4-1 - ASSLTGGNQPQH
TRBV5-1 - ASSAYLFVDEKLF
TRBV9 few ASSRFGQDTEAF
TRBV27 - ASSLRDTAYEQY
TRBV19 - ASSRQGWGTDTQY
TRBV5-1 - ASSLGSGQGNEQF
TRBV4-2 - ASRRLAGAGEQY
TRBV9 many ASSPFPDPNYGYT
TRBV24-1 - ATSDNGVGELF
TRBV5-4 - ASSSDSGYWETQY
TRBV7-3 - ASSLGGWGGYT
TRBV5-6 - ASSLGRDRGTQPQH
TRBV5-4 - ASSWGGQGASEQY
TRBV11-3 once ASSSGLLGTQY